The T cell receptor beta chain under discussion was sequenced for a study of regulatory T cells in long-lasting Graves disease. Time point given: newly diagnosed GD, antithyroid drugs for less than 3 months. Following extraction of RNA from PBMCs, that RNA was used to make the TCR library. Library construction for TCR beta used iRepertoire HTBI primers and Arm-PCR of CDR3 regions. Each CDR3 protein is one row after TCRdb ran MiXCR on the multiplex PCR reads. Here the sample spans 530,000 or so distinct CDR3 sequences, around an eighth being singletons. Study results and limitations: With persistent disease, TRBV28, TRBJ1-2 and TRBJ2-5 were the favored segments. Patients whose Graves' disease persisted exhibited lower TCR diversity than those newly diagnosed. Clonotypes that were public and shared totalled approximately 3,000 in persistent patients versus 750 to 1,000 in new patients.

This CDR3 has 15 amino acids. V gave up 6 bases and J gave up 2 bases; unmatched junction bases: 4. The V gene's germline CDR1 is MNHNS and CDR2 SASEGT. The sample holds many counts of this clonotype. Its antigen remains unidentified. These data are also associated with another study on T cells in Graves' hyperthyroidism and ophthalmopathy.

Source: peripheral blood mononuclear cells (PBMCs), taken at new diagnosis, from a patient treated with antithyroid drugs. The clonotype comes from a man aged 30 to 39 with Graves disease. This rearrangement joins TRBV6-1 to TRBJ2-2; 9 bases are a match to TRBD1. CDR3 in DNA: TGTGCCAGCAGACAAACAGGGGGCAACACCGGGGAGCTGTTTTTT. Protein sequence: CASRQTGGNTGELFF.